This TCR beta chain was observed in a study of early T cells in non-severe SARS-CoV-2 infection. In the study overall: Investigators sequenced bulk RNA drawn from unsorted whole blood, and chains remained unpaired. Study outcomes and limitations: There was a bias toward anti-spike CD8 responses in VDJdb matching, which missed private and CD4 specificities.

Each single cDNA molecule received a unique molecular identifier. From the 5' RACE reads, TCRdb called clonotypes with MiXCR, one entry per CDR3 protein. The sample has over 45,000 distinct CDR3 sequences; about 6.4% are singletons. This clonotype showed up many times. The antigen is not known. CDR1 is MNHEY and CDR2 is SMNVEV in the germline V gene (reference sequence). CDR3 size: 18 residues. V shed 4 bases and J shed 0 bases, with 16 bases lying between them. The specimen comprised whole blood, sampled at baseline. This receptor was obtained from an adult who was a healthcare worker with PCR-confirmed SARS-CoV-2 infection or an uninfected control (not recorded which). The V call is TRBV27, the J call TRBJ1-6; D is unclear. The CDR3 spells CASSSTSRLSSYNSPLHF. The CDR3 nucleotides are TGTGCCAGCAGTTCCACCTCCCGACTGAGCTCCTATAATTCACCCCTCCACTTT.